A selection of T cell receptor beta chains follows, all from one sample in a study of OX40 agonist ivuxolimab in advanced cancers. Clones were read by immunoSEQ multiplex PCR, and TCRdb kept only the in-frame ones, dropping some. The repertoire holds about 58,000 clones, with around nine tenths as singletons. The sample was CD4+ or CD8+ T cells sorted from blood, taken in a trial of the OX40 agonist ivuxolimab. The receptors here all came from an adult with an advanced solid tumor such as melanoma, head and neck, liver or kidney cancer. Both conserved end residues are part of each CDR3. The order of the fields is CDR3 DNA, CDR3 protein, V gene, J gene, D gene, clone size. D genes are given only for firm matches. Some rows have no size entry. The others give once, few or many, or a class for an expanded clone.

CDR3nt: TGTGCCAGCAGCCAAGACTCCCCAGTGGCGGGCGGGAGGGCCCCCGAGCAGTACTTC; CDR3aa: CASSQDSPVAGGRAPEQYF; v_gene: TRBV4-2; j_gene: TRBJ2-7; d_gene: TRBD2; abundance: -
CDR3nt: TGTGCCAGCAGCCACTTTCCCGGACAGGGCACAGATACGCAGTATTTT; CDR3aa: CASSHFPGQGTDTQYF; v_gene: TRBV14; j_gene: TRBJ2-3; d_gene: TRBD1; abundance: -
CDR3nt: TGTGCCAGCAGCTTTAATCCGGGGGCGAACACTGAAGCTTTCTTT; CDR3aa: CASSFNPGANTEAFF; v_gene: TRBV5-8; j_gene: TRBJ1-1; d_gene: -; abundance: -
CDR3nt: TGCGCCAGCGCCCCCGGGACAGGGAATCAGCCCCAGCATTTT; CDR3aa: CASAPGTGNQPQHF; v_gene: TRBV5-1; j_gene: TRBJ1-5; d_gene: TRBD1; abundance: few
CDR3nt: TGTGCCAGCAGCTTTATCTATAGCGTCCATGAGCAGTTCTTC; CDR3aa: CASSFIYSVHEQFF; v_gene: TRBV11-1; j_gene: TRBJ2-1; d_gene: -; abundance: few
CDR3nt: TGTGCCAGCACCCGCACAGATACGCAGTATTTT; CDR3aa: CASTRTDTQYF; v_gene: TRBV7-2; j_gene: TRBJ2-3; d_gene: -; abundance: -
CDR3nt: TGTGCCAGCAGAGAAACCGGTGGTGAGCAGTTCTTC; CDR3aa: CASRETGGEQFF; v_gene: TRBV28; j_gene: TRBJ2-1; d_gene: -; abundance: -
CDR3nt: TGTGCCAGTAATAGGGGCGGGCAGCCCCAGCATTTT; CDR3aa: CASNRGGQPQHF; v_gene: TRBV28; j_gene: TRBJ1-5; d_gene: -; abundance: once
CDR3nt: TGTGCCATCAGTGATGGCTTGGATACGCAGTATTTT; CDR3aa: CAISDGLDTQYF; v_gene: TRBV10-3; j_gene: TRBJ2-3; d_gene: -; abundance: -
CDR3nt: TGTGCCAGCAGCCAACAGGGTAAGGACACTGAAGCTTTCTTT; CDR3aa: CASSQQGKDTEAFF; v_gene: TRBV11-3; j_gene: TRBJ1-1; d_gene: -; abundance: -
CDR3nt: TGTGCCAGCTCACGGGACAGTCAAGAGACCCAGTACTTC; CDR3aa: CASSRDSQETQYF; v_gene: TRBV5-8; j_gene: TRBJ2-5; d_gene: TRBD1; abundance: -
CDR3nt: TGTGCCAGCAGTCATCAGCTACGATACAAGGCAAACGGCTACACCTTC; CDR3aa: CASSHQLRYKANGYTF; v_gene: TRBV2; j_gene: TRBJ1-2; d_gene: -; abundance: -
CDR3nt: TGTGCCAGCAGTTTATTTGGGACTAGCGGGACGCCCCGGACTGAGCAGTTCTTC; CDR3aa: CASSLFGTSGTPRTEQFF; v_gene: TRBV27; j_gene: TRBJ2-1; d_gene: TRBD2; abundance: -
CDR3nt: TGTGCCAGCGCCGAGGCCACAGATACGCAGTATTTT; CDR3aa: CASAEATDTQYF; v_gene: TRBV6-6; j_gene: TRBJ2-3; d_gene: -; abundance: -
CDR3nt: TGTGCCAGCAGCTCACGACTAGCGGGGGCCTACGAGCAGTACTTC; CDR3aa: CASSSRLAGAYEQYF; v_gene: TRBV13; j_gene: TRBJ2-7; d_gene: TRBD2; abundance: -
CDR3nt: TGTGCCAGCAGGCTAGCGGGAGCCTACGAGCAGTACTTC; CDR3aa: CASRLAGAYEQYF; v_gene: TRBV7-2; j_gene: TRBJ2-7; d_gene: TRBD2; abundance: once
CDR3nt: TGTGCCAGCAGCTTACAGGGAGGCGATGAAAAACTGTTTTTT; CDR3aa: CASSLQGGDEKLFF; v_gene: TRBV11-1; j_gene: TRBJ1-4; d_gene: -; abundance: -
CDR3nt: TGTGCCAGCAGCTCGCAACAGGGGACCCTCAATGAGCAGTTCTTC; CDR3aa: CASSSQQGTLNEQFF; v_gene: TRBV7-3; j_gene: TRBJ2-1; d_gene: TRBD1; abundance: -
CDR3nt: TGTGCCACCTTCGACACCCGGTCTGGGGCCAACGTCCTGACTTTC; CDR3aa: CATFDTRSGANVLTF; v_gene: TRBV19; j_gene: TRBJ2-6; d_gene: -; abundance: -
CDR3nt: TGTGCCAGCTCGGGACCGAATCAGCCCCAGCATTTT; CDR3aa: CASSGPNQPQHF; v_gene: TRBV6-1; j_gene: TRBJ1-5; d_gene: -; abundance: -
CDR3nt: TGTGCCTGGAGTGTGAGTGGGACAGGGGCGTACGAGCAGTACTTC; CDR3aa: CAWSVSGTGAYEQYF; v_gene: TRBV30; j_gene: TRBJ2-7; d_gene: TRBD1; abundance: once
CDR3nt: TGTGCCAGCAGCCAAACGGCGGAGACCCAGTACTTC; CDR3aa: CASSQTAETQYF; v_gene: TRBV7-6; j_gene: TRBJ2-5; d_gene: -; abundance: -
CDR3nt: TGTGCCAGCAGCTCTGGGGGCAGGGGAAGAGATACGCAGTATTTT; CDR3aa: CASSSGGRGRDTQYF; v_gene: TRBV7-9; j_gene: TRBJ2-3; d_gene: -; abundance: -